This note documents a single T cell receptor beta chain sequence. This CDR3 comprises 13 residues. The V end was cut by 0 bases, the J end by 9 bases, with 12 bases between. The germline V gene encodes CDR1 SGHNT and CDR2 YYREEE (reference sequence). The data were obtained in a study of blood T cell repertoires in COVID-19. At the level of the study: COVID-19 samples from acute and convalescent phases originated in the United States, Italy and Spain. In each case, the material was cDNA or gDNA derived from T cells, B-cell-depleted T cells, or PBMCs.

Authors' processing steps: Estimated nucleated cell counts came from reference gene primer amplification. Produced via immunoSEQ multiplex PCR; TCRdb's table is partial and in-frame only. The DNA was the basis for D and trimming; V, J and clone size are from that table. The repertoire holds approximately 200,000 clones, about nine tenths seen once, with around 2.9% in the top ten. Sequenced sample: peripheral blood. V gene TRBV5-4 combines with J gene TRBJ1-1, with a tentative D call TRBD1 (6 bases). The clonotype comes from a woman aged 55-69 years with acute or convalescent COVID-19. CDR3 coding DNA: TGTGCCAGCAGCTTGGAACCCCGGGACAAAGCTTTCTTT. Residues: CASSLEPRDKAFF.